The 15 T cell receptor beta chains below all came from one sample that was sequenced in a study of identical twins. TCRdb ran MiXCR on the 5' RACE reads and lists one entry per CDR3 protein. The sample has about 520,000 distinct CDR3 sequences; under 25% are singletons. These same data were also listed under a study on T cells expressing NK-cell markers.

The sample was CD4+ T cells sorted from blood. The receptor source for this set is a woman between 18 and 29 years old in good health.

J is TRBJ1-2 and V is TRBV30; D uncertain. CDR1 is GTSNPN and CDR2 is SVGIG in the germline V gene (reference sequence). V lost 1 base and J 3 bases, leaving 9 bases between the germline ends. The CDR3 spans 13 residues. The CDR3 DNA follows: TGTGCCTGGAGTGACCTCGGGTACTATGGCTACACCTTC. This codes for CAWSDLGYYGYTF. The variable domain in full, completed from reference TRBV30 and TRBJ1-2, reads SQTIHQWPATLVQPVGSPLSLECTVEGTSNPNLYWYRQAAGRGLQLLFYSVGIGQISSEVPQNLSASRPQDRQFILSSKKLLLSDSGFYLCAWSDLGYYGYTFGSGTRLTVV.

V and J are TRBV2 and TRBJ1-5; D is perhaps TRBD1 (5 bases). The CDR3 runs to 14 residues. CDR1 and CDR2 from the germline V gene are SNHLY and FYNNEI. V shed 5 bases and J shed 4 bases, with 12 bases lying between them. The CDR3 sequence is CASSSQGVNQPQHF. In nucleotides, the CDR3 is TGTGCCAGCAGTTCGCAGGGAGTTAATCAGCCCCAGCATTTT.

This clonotype was observed a handful of times. The gene calls are TRBV7-9 and TRBJ1-3, with D unresolved. There are 14 residues in the CDR3. CDR1 and CDR2 (germline): SEHNR, FQNEAQ (reference sequence). Trimming cost V 6 bases and J 0 bases, with 9 bases left between them. This CDR3 reads CASRPTSSGNTIYF. The CDR3 nucleotides read TGTGCCAGCAGACCCACAAGCTCTGGAAACACCATATATTTT. The whole variable domain, remainder taken from reference TRBV7-9 and TRBJ1-3, is DTGVSQNPRHKITKRGQNVTFRCDPISEHNRLYWYRQTLGQGPEFLTYFQNEAQLEKSRLLSDRFSAERPKGSFSTLEIQRTEQGDSAMYLCASRPTSSGNTIYFGEGSWLTVV.

This clonotype was detected many times. This chain uses TRBV20-1 with TRBJ2-2; D gene ambiguous. The CDR3 contains 12 residues. Germline V gives CDR1 DFQATT, CDR2 SNEGSKA (reference sequence). V was cut by 3 bases and J by 7 bases, with 9 bases left in between. The CDR3: CSASGGDGELFF. Written as DNA, the CDR3 is TGCAGTGCTAGTGGTGGGGACGGGGAGCTGTTTTTT.

This clonotype was found a few times. J is TRBJ2-3 and V is TRBV15; D gene unclear. V was trimmed by 6 bases and J by 5 bases, leaving 6 bases between them. The length of the CDR3 is 11 residues. Germline assignment: CDR1 LNHNV and CDR2 YYDKDF (reference sequence). The CDR3 bases are TGTGCCACCAGAATAGGAGATACGCAGTATTTT. It codes for CATRIGDTQYF.

The chain couples TRBV5-1 to TRBJ2-1, with 9 bases matching TRBD1. Germline trimming cut 2 bases from V and 9 bases from J; bases unmatched to any gene: 6. Germline loops: CDR1 SGHRS, CDR2 YFSETQ. The CDR3 runs to 14 residues. The CDR3 nucleotides are TGCGCCAGCAGCTTTGGGACAGGGAATAGTGAGCAGTTCTTC. Its protein product is CASSFGTGNSEQFF. The whole variable domain, filled in from reference TRBV5-1 and TRBJ2-1, reads KAGVTQTPRYLIKTRGQQVTLSCSPISGHRSVSWYQQTPGQGLQFLFEYFSETQRNKGNFPGRFSGRQFSNSRSEMNVSTLELGDSALYLCASSFGTGNSEQFFGPGTRLTVL.

This clonotype has only a few counts. This chain connects TRBV7-3 to TRBJ2-3; D is possibly TRBD2 (7 bases). V was shortened by 5 bases and J by 11 bases, with 14 bases between the two germline ends. CDR3 length equals 12 residues. Germline V gene sequence: CDR1 SGHTA, CDR2 FQGTGA. The CDR3 DNA follows: TGTGCCAGCAGCCCGGGGGGCAAGAAGCAGTATTTT. Its translation is CASSPGGKKQYF. The variable domain in full, completed from reference TRBV7-3 and TRBJ2-3, reads GAGVSQTPSNKVTEKGKYVELRCDPISGHTALYWYRQSLGQGPEFLIYFQGTGAADDSGLPNDRFFAVRPEGSVSTLKIQRTERGDSAVYLCASSPGGKKQYFGPGTRLTVL.

This clonotype was detected only a few times. V is TRBV4-3 and J is TRBJ2-7, with D hard to call. In germline, CDR1 is LGHNA, CDR2 YSLEER. V shed 4 bases and J shed 3 bases, with 10 bases lying between them. The CDR3 length is 13 residues. The CDR3: CASSRRRGYEQYF. The CDR3 coding sequence is TGCGCCAGCAGCCGCCGTAGAGGCTACGAGCAGTACTTC.

The chain's CDR3 is CSARDLQTWNTQYF. The CDR3 DNA sequence: TGCAGTGCTAGAGATTTGCAGACTTGGAATACGCAGTATTTT. V usage is TRBV20-1 and J usage is TRBJ2-3; D gene unclear. In germline, CDR1 is DFQATT, CDR2 SNEGSKA (reference sequence). The CDR3 contains 14 residues. The germline V and J ends were trimmed by 0 bases and 7 bases, with 14 bases remaining between them.

This clonotype was detected a few times. The V gene is TRBV29-1, the J gene TRBJ2-6, with D perhaps being TRBD1 or TRBD2 (6 bases each). Germline V gene sequence: CDR1 SQVTM, CDR2 ANQGSEA. This CDR3 is 15 amino acids long. V lost 6 bases to trimming and J lost 0 bases, with 12 bases between them. This CDR3 is CSVSGASSGANVLTF. CDR3 bases: TGCAGCGTATCGGGGGCCAGCTCTGGGGCCAACGTCCTGACTTTC.

The V gene is TRBV18, the J gene TRBJ1-2; unclear D gene. The V end was cut by 0 bases, the J end by 9 bases, with 11 bases between. Germline values: CDR1 KGHSH, CDR2 LQKENI. CDR3 length: 13 amino acids. CDR3 in DNA: TGTGCCAGCTCACCACCGACGCGGGGTAGCTACACCTTC. Protein: CASSPPTRGSYTF.

This clonotype was seen more than once but under ten times. V usage is TRBV20-1 and J usage is TRBJ1-3; tentatively, D is TRBD1 (6 bases). Germline CDR1 DFQATT, CDR2 SNEGSKA (reference sequence). Between the trimmed V and J ends, which lost 4 bases and 2 bases, there was a span of 12 bases. The CDR3 is 14 amino acids. The CDR3 loop reads CSAIQGETGNTIYF. The DNA for the CDR3 is TGCAGTGCTATACAGGGCGAAACTGGAAACACCATATATTTT.

This clonotype occurred a few times. This sequence joins TRBV5-6 and TRBJ2-1; 12 bases map to TRBD2. Germline CDR1 SGHDT, CDR2 YYEEEE. V lost 3 bases, J lost 1 base, and 8 bases stayed unmatched. The CDR3 has 18 residues. CDR3 in DNA: TGTGCCAGCAGCTATCGGACTAGCGGGATCAAGTCCTACAATGAGCAGTTCTTC. Translating gives CASSYRTSGIKSYNEQFF. The full variable domain, its missing parts supplied by reference TRBV5-6 and TRBJ2-1, is DAGVTQSPTHLIKTRGQQVTLRCSPKSGHDTVSWYQQALGQGPQFIFQYYEEEERQRGNFPDRFSGHQFPNYSSELNVNALLLGDSALYLCASSYRTSGIKSYNEQFFGPGTRLTVL.

The V and J genes are TRBV4-1 and TRBJ2-1, with 12 bases fitting TRBD2. Germline V gene lookup returns CDR1 MGHRA and CDR2 YSYEKL. This CDR3 has 16 residues. With 2 bases clipped from V and 7 bases from J, the junction kept 6 bases outside the gene matches. CDR3 sequence (DNA): TGCGCCAGCAGCCAACCCACTAGCGGGAGGCGGAATGAGCAGTTCTTC. This sequence encodes CASSQPTSGRRNEQFF.

The V gene is TRBV6-5, the J gene TRBJ1-2; 7 nucleotides line up with TRBD1. The CDR3 contains 15 residues. CDR1 MNHEY and CDR2 SVGAGI come from the germline V gene. The trim removed 0 bases at V and 8 bases at J, leaving 9 bases unmatched. The CDR3 sequence is CASSYSRDSPTGYTF. The CDR3 DNA is TGTGCCAGCAGTTACTCCCGGGACAGCCCGACGGGCTACACCTTC.